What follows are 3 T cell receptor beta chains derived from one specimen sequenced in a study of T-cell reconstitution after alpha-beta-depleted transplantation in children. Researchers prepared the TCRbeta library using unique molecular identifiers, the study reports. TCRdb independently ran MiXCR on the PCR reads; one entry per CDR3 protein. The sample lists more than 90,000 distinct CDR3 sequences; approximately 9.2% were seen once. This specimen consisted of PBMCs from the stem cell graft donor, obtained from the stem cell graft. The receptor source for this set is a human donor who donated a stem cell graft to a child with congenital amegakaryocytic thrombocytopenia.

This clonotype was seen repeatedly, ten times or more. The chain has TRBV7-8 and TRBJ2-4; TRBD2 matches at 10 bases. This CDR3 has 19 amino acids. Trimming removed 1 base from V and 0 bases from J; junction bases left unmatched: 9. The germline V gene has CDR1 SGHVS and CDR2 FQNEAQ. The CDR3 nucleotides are TGTGCCAGCAGCTTAGAGGCTAGCGGGGGATATCTAGCCAAAAACATTCAGTACTTC. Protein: CASSLEASGGYLAKNIQYF.

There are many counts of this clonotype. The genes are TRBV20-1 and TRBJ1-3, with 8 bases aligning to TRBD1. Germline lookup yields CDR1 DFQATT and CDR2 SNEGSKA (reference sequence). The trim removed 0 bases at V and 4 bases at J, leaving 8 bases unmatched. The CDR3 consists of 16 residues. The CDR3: CSARDPRTGWGNTIYF. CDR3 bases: TGCAGTGCTAGAGATCCCCGGACAGGGTGGGGAAACACCATATATTTT.

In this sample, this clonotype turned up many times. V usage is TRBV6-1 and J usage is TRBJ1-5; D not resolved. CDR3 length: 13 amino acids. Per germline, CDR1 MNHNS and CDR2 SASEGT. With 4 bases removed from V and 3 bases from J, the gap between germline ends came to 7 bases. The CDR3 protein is CASSVLSNQPQHF. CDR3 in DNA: TGTGCCAGCAGTGTTCTCTCCAATCAGCCCCAGCATTTT.